Below are 8 T cell receptor beta chains sequenced from a single sample in a study of blood T cells in healthy people across ages. Alongside a J-beta primer mix, a sample-barcoded 5' primer served in a second PCR lasting about 6 to 12 cycles. TCRdb reanalysed the 5' RACE reads using MiXCR and keeps one entry per CDR3 protein. The top ten clones hold 20% to 25% of a sample with 1,800,000 or so distinct CDR3 sequences, about two fifths of them seen once. Sequences were obtained from blood. The receptors shown here come from a human donor in good health.

This clonotype was detected only a few times. The chain links TRBV28 to TRBJ2-1; D gene ambiguous. Trimming removed 2 bases at V and 3 bases at J, with 8 bases between. Germline lookup yields CDR1 MDHEN and CDR2 SYDVKM. The CDR3 consists of 14 residues. The CDR3 loop is CASSLRSYYNEQFF. The CDR3 DNA follows: TGTGCCAGCAGTTTACGTTCGTACTACAATGAGCAGTTCTTC.

This clonotype was found a few times. V usage is TRBV9 and J usage is TRBJ2-4; TRBD1 or TRBD2 may be the D gene (6 bases each). The CDR3 has 15 residues. Deletions cut 3 bases from V and 2 bases from J, with 12 bases between. From germline, CDR1 is SGDLS and CDR2 YYNGEE. CDR3 DNA: TGTGCCAGCAGCGGATGGGGGGCAACCAAAAACATTCAGTACTTC. It translates to CASSGWGATKNIQYF.

This chain joins TRBV5-1 and TRBJ2-1; D is ambiguous. Trimming removed 0 bases at V and 6 bases at J, with 13 bases between. Germline CDR1 is SGHRS and CDR2 is YFSETQ. This CDR3 comprises 15 residues. The CDR3 protein is CASSLDATDCNEQFF. CDR3 sequence (DNA): TGCGCCAGCAGCTTGGACGCGACTGATTGCAATGAGCAGTTCTTC.

V and J are TRBV2 and TRBJ2-3; possibly TRBD1 or TRBD2 for D (5 bases each). Germline-derived CDR1 and CDR2 are SNHLY and FYNNEI. The CDR3 runs to 12 residues. V was cut by 7 bases and J by 11 bases, with 16 bases left in between. The CDR3, as DNA: TGTGCCAGCACTACCGGGGCTGACTGGCAGTATTTT. It encodes CASTTGADWQYF.

The rearrangement uses TRBV5-1 and TRBJ2-7; TRBD2 is a possible D gene (6 bases). This CDR3 comprises 13 residues. Looked up from germline, CDR1 is SGHRS and CDR2 is YFSETQ. V lost 4 bases and J 7 bases, leaving 15 bases between the germline ends. This CDR3 is CASSQTGGLEQYF. CDR3 DNA sequence: TGCGCCAGCAGCCAAACCGGGGGTTTGGAGCAGTACTTC.

The chain is built from TRBV18 and TRBJ1-1; D is possibly TRBD1 (5 bases). This CDR3 is 16 amino acids long. V dropped 2 bases and J dropped 4 bases, with 17 bases sitting between them. Germline CDR1 KGHSH, CDR2 LQKENI. CDR3 region: CASSPWEGGATTEAFF. CDR3 nucleotides: TGTGCCAGCTCACCATGGGAGGGTGGGGCTACCACTGAAGCTTTCTTT.

The chain links TRBV12-3 or TRBV12-4 to TRBJ1-2, with D possibly being TRBD1 (6 bases). The CDR3 runs to 13 residues. V was cut by 6 bases and J by 6 bases, with 14 bases left in between. CDR3 protein: CASRLQGIDGYTF. Written as DNA, the CDR3 is TGTGCCAGCAGACTTCAGGGGATCGATGGCTACACCTTC.

The genes are TRBV11-2 and TRBJ2-7, with 10 bases lining up with TRBD1. The CDR3 length is 14 residues. From germline, CDR1 is SGHAT and CDR2 FQNNGV. V lost 5 bases, J lost 5 bases, and 6 bases stayed unmatched. CDR3 residues: CASSLGQGIHEQYF. Written as DNA, the CDR3 is TGTGCCAGCAGCCTGGGACAGGGGATTCACGAGCAGTACTTC.